This entry concerns a single T cell receptor (beta chain). The data originate from a study of monozygotic twins with inflammatory bowel disease. Each CDR3 protein gets one entry in TCRdb, which reprocessed the 5' RACE reads and gives no DNA. This sample's clone table lists 160,000 or so distinct CDR3 sequences. This CDR3 region has 13 residues. The germline V gene has CDR1 SGHRS and CDR2 YFSETQ. The V gene is TRBV5-1, the J gene TRBJ1-3. Sequences were obtained from blood. The origin of this receptor is a human donor with ulcerative colitis or Crohn's disease, or a healthy co-twin of an affected twin (not recorded which). The CDR3 loop is CASSLQSEDTIYF.